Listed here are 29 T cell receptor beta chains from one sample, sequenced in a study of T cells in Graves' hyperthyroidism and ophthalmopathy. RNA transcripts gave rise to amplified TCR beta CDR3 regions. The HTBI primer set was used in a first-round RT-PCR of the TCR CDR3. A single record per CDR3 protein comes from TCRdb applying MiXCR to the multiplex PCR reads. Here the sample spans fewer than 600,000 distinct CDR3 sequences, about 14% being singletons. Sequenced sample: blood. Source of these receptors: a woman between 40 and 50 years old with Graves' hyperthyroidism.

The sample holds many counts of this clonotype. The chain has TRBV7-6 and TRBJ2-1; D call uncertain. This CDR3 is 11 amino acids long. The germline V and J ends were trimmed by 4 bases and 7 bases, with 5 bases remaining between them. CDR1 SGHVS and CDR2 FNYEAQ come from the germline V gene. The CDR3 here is CASSSINEQFF. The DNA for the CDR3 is TGTGCCAGCAGCTCCATAAATGAGCAGTTCTTC. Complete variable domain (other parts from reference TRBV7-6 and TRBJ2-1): GAGVSQSPRYKVTKRGQDVALRCDPISGHVSLYWYRQALGQGPEFLTYFNYEAQQDKSGLPNDRFSAERPEGSISTLTIQRTEQRDSAMYRCASSSINEQFFGPGTRLTVL.

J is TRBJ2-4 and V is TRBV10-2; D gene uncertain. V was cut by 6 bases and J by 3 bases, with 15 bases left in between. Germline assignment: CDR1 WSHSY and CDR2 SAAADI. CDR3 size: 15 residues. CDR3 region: CASSDPKEVKNIQYF. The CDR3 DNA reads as TGCGCCAGCAGCGACCCGAAGGAAGTCAAAAACATTCAGTACTTC.

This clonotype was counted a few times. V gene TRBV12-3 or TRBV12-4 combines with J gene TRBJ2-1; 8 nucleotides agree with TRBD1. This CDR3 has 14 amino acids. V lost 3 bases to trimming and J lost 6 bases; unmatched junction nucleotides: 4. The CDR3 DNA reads TGTGCCAGCAGTTTCCAGGGGGCAGCCAATGAGCAGTTCTTC. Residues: CASSFQGAANEQFF.

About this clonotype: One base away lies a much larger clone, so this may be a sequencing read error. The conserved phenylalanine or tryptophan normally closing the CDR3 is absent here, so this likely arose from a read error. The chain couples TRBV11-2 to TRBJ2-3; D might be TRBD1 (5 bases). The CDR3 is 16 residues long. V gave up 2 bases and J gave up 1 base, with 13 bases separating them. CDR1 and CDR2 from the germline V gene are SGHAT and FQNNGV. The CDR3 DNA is TGTGCCAGCAGCTTACAGGGCCAAGTGGGCACAGATACGCAGTATATT. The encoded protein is CASSLQGQVGTDTQYI.

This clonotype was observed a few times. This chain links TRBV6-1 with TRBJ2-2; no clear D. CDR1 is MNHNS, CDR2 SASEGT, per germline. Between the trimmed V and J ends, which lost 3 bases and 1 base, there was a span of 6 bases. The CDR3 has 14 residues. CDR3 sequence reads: CASSEIVNTGELFF. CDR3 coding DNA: TGTGCCAGCAGTGAGATTGTGAACACCGGGGAGCTGTTTTTT.

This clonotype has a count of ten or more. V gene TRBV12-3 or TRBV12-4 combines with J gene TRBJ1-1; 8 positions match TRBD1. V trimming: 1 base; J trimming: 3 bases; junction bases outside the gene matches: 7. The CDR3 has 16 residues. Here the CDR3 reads CASSLVTGGSDTEAFF. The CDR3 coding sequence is TGTGCCAGCAGTTTAGTAACAGGGGGATCAGACACTGAAGCTTTCTTT.

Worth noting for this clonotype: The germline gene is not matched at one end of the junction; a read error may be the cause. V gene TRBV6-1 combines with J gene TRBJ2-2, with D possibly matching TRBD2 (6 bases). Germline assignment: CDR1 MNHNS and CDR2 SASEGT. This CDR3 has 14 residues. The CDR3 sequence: CASWETSNTGGLFF. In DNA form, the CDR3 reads TGTGCCAGCTGGGAGACTTCGAACACCGGGGGGCTGTTTTTT.

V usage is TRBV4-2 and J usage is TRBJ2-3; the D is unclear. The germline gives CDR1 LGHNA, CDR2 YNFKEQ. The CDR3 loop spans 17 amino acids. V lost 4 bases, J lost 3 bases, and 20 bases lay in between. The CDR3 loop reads CASSRLELFGPTDTQYF. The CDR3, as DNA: TGTGCCAGCAGCCGACTTGAATTGTTCGGCCCAACAGATACGCAGTATTTT.

The CDR3 spells CASAQGGGKHEQYF. The CDR3 nucleotides are TGTGCCAGCGCCCAGGGGGGGGGCAAGCACGAGCAGTACTTC. V gene TRBV6-1 combines with J gene TRBJ2-7; D assignment may be TRBD1 or TRBD2 (7 bases each). Per the germline V gene, CDR1 is MNHNS and CDR2 is SASEGT. V was shortened by 8 bases and J by 5 bases, with 19 bases between the two germline ends. The CDR3 totals 14 residues.

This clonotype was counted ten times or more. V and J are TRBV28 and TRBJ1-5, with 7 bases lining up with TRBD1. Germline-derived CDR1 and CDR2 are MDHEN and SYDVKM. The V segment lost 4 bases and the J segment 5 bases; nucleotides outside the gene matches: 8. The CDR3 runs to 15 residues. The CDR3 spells CASSSIDRDDQPQHF. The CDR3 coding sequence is TGTGCCAGCAGTTCCATCGACAGGGACGATCAGCCCCAGCATTTT.

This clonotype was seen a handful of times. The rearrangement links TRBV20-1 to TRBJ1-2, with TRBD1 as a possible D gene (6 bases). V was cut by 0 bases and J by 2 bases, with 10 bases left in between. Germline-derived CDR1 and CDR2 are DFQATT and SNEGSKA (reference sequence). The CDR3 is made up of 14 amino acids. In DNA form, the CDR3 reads TGCAGTGCTAGAGATAACAGGGACAACTATGGCTACACCTTC. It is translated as CSARDNRDNYGYTF.

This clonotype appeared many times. The CDR3 DNA reads as TGTGCCAGCACCAACCGATACAGGCACCAAGAGACCCAGTACTTC. Amino acid sequence: CASTNRYRHQETQYF. This sequence joins TRBV2 and TRBJ2-5; possible D gene TRBD1, 5 bases. CDR1 is SNHLY, CDR2 FYNNEI, per germline. V was pared by 7 bases and J by 0 bases, with 15 bases between. This CDR3 comprises 15 residues.

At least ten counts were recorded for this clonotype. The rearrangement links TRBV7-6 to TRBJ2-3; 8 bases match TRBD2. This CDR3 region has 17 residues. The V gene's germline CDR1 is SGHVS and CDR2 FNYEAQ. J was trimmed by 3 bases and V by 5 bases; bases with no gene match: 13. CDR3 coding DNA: TGTGCCAGCAGCCGCACCCGGGGGGGGGCACTGACAGATACGCAGTATTTT. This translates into CASSRTRGGALTDTQYF. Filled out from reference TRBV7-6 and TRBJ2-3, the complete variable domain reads GAGVSQSPRYKVTKRGQDVALRCDPISGHVSLYWYRQALGQGPEFLTYFNYEAQQDKSGLPNDRFSAERPEGSISTLTIQRTEQRDSAMYRCASSRTRGGALTDTQYFGPGTRLTVL.

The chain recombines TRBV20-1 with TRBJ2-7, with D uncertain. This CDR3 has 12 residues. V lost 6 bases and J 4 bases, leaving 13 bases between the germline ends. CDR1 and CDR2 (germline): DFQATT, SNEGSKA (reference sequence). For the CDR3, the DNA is TGCAGTGCCGGGCCGACGACTTACGAGCAGTACTTC. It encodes CSAGPTTYEQYF.

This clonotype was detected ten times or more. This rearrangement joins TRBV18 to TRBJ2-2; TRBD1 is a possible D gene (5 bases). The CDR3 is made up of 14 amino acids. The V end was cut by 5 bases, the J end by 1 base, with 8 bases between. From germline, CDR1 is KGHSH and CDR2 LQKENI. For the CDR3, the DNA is TGTGCCAGCTCAGACGACAGGAACACCGGGGAGCTGTTTTTT. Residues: CASSDDRNTGELFF.

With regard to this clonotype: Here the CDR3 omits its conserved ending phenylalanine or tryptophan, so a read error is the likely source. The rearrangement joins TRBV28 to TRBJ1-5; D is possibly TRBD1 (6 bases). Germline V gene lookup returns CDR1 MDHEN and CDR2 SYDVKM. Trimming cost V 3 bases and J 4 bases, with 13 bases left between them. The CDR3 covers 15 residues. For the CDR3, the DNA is TGTGCCAGCAGTTTCGACAGGAACCCAAATCAGCCCCAGCATTGT. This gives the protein CASSFDRNPNQPQHC.

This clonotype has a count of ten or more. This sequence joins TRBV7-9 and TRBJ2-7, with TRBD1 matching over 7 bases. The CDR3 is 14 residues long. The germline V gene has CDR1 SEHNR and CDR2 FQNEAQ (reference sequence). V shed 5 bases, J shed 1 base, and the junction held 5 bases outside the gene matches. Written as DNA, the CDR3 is TGTGCCAGCAGCACACCGGGACAGTCCTACGAGCAGTACTTC. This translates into CASSTPGQSYEQYF.

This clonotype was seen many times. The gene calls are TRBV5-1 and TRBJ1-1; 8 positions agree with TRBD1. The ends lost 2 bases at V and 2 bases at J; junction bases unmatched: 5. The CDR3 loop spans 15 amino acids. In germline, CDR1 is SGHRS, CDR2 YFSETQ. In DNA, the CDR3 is TGCGCCAGCAGCTTAGGGGGACAGGTCAACACTGAAGCTTTCTTT. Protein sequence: CASSLGGQVNTEAFF.

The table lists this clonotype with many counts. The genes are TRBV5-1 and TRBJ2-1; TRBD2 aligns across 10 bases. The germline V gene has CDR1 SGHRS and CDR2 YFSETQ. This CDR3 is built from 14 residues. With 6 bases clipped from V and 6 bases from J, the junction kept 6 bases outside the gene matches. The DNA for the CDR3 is TGCGCCAGCACAGCAGCGGGAGGGGCCAATGAGCAGTTCTTC. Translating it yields CASTAAGGANEQFF.

The DNA for the CDR3 is TGTGCCACCAGTCGGGCCTCACGCACAGATACGCAGTATTTT. Protein product: CATSRASRTDTQYF. The V and J genes are TRBV15 and TRBJ2-3; D remains ambiguous. CDR3 length: 14 residues. V lost 6 bases, J lost 1 base, and 11 bases lay in between. Germline loops: CDR1 LNHNV, CDR2 YYDKDF (reference sequence).

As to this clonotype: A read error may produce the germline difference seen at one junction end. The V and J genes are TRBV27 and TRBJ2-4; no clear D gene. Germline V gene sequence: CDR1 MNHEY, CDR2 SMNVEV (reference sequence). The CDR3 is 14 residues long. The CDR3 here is CARHSDQAKNIQYF. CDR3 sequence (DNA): TGCGCCCGCCATTCGGACCAAGCCAAAAACATTCAGTACTTC.

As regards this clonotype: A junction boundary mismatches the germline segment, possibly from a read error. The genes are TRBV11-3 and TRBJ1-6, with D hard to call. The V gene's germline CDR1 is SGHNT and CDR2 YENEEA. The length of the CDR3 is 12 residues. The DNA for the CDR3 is TGTGCCAGCAGCTATTCTAATCCACCCCTCCACTTT. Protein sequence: CASSYSNPPLHF.

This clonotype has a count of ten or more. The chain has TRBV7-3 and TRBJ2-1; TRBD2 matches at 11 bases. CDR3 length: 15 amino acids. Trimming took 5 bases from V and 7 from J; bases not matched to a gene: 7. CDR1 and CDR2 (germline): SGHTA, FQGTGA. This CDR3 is CASSALAGGRNEQFF. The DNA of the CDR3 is TGTGCCAGCAGCGCTTTAGCGGGAGGGCGGAATGAGCAGTTCTTC.

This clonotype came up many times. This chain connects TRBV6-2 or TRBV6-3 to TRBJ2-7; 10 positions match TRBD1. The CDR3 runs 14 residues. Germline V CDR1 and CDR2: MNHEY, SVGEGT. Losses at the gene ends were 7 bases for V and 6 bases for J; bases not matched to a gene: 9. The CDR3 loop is CASTLRRTGGEQYF. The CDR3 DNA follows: TGTGCCAGCACGTTACGTCGGACAGGGGGCGAGCAGTACTTC.

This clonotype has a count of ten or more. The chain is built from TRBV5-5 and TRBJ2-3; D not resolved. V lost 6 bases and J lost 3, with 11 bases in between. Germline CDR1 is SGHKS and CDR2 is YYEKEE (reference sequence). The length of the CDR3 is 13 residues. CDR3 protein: CASTPKETDTQYF. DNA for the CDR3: TGTGCCAGCACCCCCAAGGAGACAGATACGCAGTATTTT. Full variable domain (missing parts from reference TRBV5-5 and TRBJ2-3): DAGVTQSPTHLIKTRGQQVTLRCSPISGHKSVSWYQQVLGQGPQFIFQYYEKEERGRGNFPDRFSARQFPNYSSELNVNALLLGDSALYLCASTPKETDTQYFGPGTRLTVL.

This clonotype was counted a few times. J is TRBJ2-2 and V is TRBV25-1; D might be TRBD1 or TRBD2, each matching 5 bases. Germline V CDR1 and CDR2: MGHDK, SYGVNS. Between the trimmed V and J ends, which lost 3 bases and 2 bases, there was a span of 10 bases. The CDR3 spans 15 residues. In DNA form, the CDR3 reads TGTGCCAGCAGTGAGGGGACGAGAAACACCGGGGAGCTGTTTTTT. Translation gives CASSEGTRNTGELFF.

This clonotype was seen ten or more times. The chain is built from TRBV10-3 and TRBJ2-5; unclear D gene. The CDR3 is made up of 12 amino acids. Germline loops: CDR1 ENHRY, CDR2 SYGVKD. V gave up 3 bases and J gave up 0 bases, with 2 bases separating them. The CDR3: CAISDHQETQYF. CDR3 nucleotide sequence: TGTGCCATCAGTGACCACCAAGAGACCCAGTACTTC.

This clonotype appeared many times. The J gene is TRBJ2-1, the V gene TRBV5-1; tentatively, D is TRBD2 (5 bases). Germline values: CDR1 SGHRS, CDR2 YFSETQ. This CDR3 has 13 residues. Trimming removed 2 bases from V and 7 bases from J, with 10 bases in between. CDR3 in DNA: TGCGCCAGCAGCTTTTCTAGCAGGAATGAGCAGTTCTTC. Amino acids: CASSFSSRNEQFF.

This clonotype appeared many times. The CDR3 nucleotides read TGCAGTGCCCGGGGGGGGGAGGGTTCCTACAATGAGCAGTTCTTC. This sequence encodes CSARGGEGSYNEQFF. The rearrangement links TRBV20-1 to TRBJ2-1; 8 positions match TRBD2. With V trimmed by 6 bases and J by 1 base, 8 bases remained unmatched. The length of the CDR3 is 15 residues. Germline loops: CDR1 DFQATT, CDR2 SNEGSKA (reference sequence).